These 18 T cell receptor beta chains originate from one sample sequenced in a study of shared clonotypes between healthy human individuals. Generated by immunoSEQ multiplex PCR, the TCRdb table keeps only in-frame clones and is missing some. The sample yields a few million clones, over 85% seen once. Sequenced sample: naive CD4+ T cells sorted from blood. Sample subset: CD45RA+ positively selected. The receptors derive from a man in his late teens or twenties in good health.

The chain links TRBV6-1 to TRBJ2-1; 8 positions match TRBD2. Germline loops: CDR1 MNHNS, CDR2 SASEGT. With V trimmed by 7 bases and J by 6 bases, 8 bases remained unmatched. The CDR3 is 14 amino acids. The chain's CDR3 is CASTRSGSFNEQFF. CDR3 nucleotides: TGTGCCAGCACACGCAGCGGGAGTTTCAATGAGCAGTTCTTC.

The V call is TRBV7-8, the J call TRBJ1-5; unclear D gene. This CDR3 contains 15 residues. Germline CDR1 SGHVS, CDR2 FQNEAQ. V was clipped by 2 bases and J by 0 bases, with 8 bases between them. CDR3 sequence reads: CASSLLGLSNQPQHF. In nucleotides, the CDR3 is TGTGCCAGCAGCTTATTGGGCCTTAGCAATCAGCCCCAGCATTTT.

In the case of this clone: Other DNA sequences in the sample encode the same CDR3. The chain is built from TRBV11-2 and TRBJ2-7; D remains unclear. This CDR3 has 14 amino acids. The V end was cut by 0 bases, the J end by 2 bases, with 8 bases between. Per germline, CDR1 SGHAT and CDR2 FQNNGV. The CDR3 DNA is TGTGCCAGCAGCTTAGATAGGATTGCCTACGAGCAGTACTTC. Protein sequence: CASSLDRIAYEQYF. Combining the CDR3 with reference TRBV11-2 and TRBJ2-7 gives the whole variable domain EAGVAQSPRYKIIEKRQSVAFWCNPISGHATLYWYQQILGQGPKLLIQFQNNGVVDDSQLPKDRFSAERLKGVDSTLKIQPAKLEDSAVYLCASSLDRIAYEQYFGPGTRLTVT.

This chain links TRBV5-5 with TRBJ2-1; D call uncertain. CDR1 and CDR2 (germline): SGHKS, YYEKEE (reference sequence). The V end lost 1 base, the J end lost 2 bases, and 13 bases lay between the germline ends. The CDR3 runs to 16 residues. The CDR3 DNA is TGTGCCAGCAGCTTGAGGCGGCAGGTTGCCTACAATGAGCAGTTCTTC. Protein sequence: CASSLRRQVAYNEQFF.

The J gene is TRBJ2-1, the V gene TRBV2; tentatively, D is TRBD1 or TRBD2 (6 bases each). The germline CDR1 and CDR2 sequences are SNHLY and FYNNEI. This CDR3 comprises 15 residues. V lost 4 bases to trimming and J lost 3 bases, with 13 bases between them. CDR3 amino acids: CASSVWGANYNEQFF. Written as DNA, the CDR3 is TGTGCCAGCAGTGTTTGGGGGGCAAACTACAATGAGCAGTTCTTC.

The chain carries TRBV5-1 and TRBJ1-5; possibly TRBD1 for D (5 bases). Germline CDR1 and CDR2: SGHRS and YFSETQ. Trimming removed 4 bases at V and 6 bases at J, with 14 bases between. CDR3 length equals 14 residues. CDR3: CASSRDPGLQPQHF. In DNA, the CDR3 is TGCGCCAGCAGCAGGGACCCGGGACTTCAGCCCCAGCATTTT.

V gene TRBV18 combines with J gene TRBJ2-1; TRBD2 matches 8 bases. There are 17 residues in the CDR3. Germline trimming cut 0 bases from V and 3 bases from J; bases unmatched to any gene: 7. The germline V gene has CDR1 KGHSH and CDR2 LQKENI. Here the CDR3 reads CASSPPSLAGRYNEQFF. CDR3 nucleotides: TGTGCCAGCTCACCACCGTCCCTAGCGGGCCGCTACAATGAGCAGTTCTTC. The variable domain in full, completed from reference TRBV18 and TRBJ2-1, reads NAGVMQNPRHLVRRRGQEARLRCSPMKGHSHVYWYRQLPEEGLKFMVYLQKENIIDESGMPKERFSAEFPKEGPSILRIQQVVRGDSAAYFCASSPPSLAGRYNEQFFGPGTRLTVL.

The V and J genes are TRBV5-5 and TRBJ1-1; D remains unclear. V was trimmed by 3 bases and J by 1 base, leaving 10 bases between them. Germline loops: CDR1 SGHKS, CDR2 YYEKEE (reference sequence). This CDR3 has 14 amino acids. CDR3 sequence reads: CASSSLQRNTEAFF. The CDR3 DNA reads TGTGCCAGCAGCTCACTCCAGCGGAACACTGAAGCTTTCTTT.

This chain links TRBV7-8 with TRBJ1-3; possibly TRBD1 for D (6 bases). V shed 4 bases and J shed 2 bases, with 12 bases lying between them. There are 15 residues in the CDR3. Germline V gives CDR1 SGHVS, CDR2 FQNEAQ. The CDR3 is CASSSLRGTGNTIYF. The DNA for the CDR3 is TGTGCCAGCAGCTCTCTTAGGGGGACTGGAAACACCATATATTTT.

The chain joins TRBV30 to TRBJ1-6; a weak D match, TRBD1 (5 bases). The V end lost 3 bases, the J end lost 5 bases, and 11 bases lay between the germline ends. Germline V gene sequence: CDR1 GTSNPN, CDR2 SVGIG (reference sequence). There are 14 residues in the CDR3. The CDR3 protein is CAWRRTTDNSPLHF. For the CDR3, the DNA is TGTGCCTGGAGACGCACGACAGATAATTCACCCCTCCACTTT.

The rearrangement links TRBV7-2 to TRBJ1-4; D is ambiguous. Trimming removed 1 base at V and 10 bases at J, with 13 bases between. The CDR3 covers 14 residues. Looked up from germline, CDR1 is SGHTA and CDR2 is FQGNSA. The CDR3 DNA reads TGTGCCAGCAGCTTAGAGGGCGCAGGAGGAAAACTGTTTTTT. Translated: CASSLEGAGGKLFF.

On this clone: Other DNA variants within this sample encode the same CDR3. This rearrangement joins TRBV18 to TRBJ1-1; weak D call: TRBD1 (5 bases). This CDR3 spans 14 amino acids. From germline, CDR1 is KGHSH and CDR2 LQKENI. V gave up 2 bases and J gave up 1 base, with 8 bases separating them. The CDR3 here is CASSPLQANTEAFF. The CDR3 region has the DNA TGTGCCAGCTCACCATTACAGGCGAACACTGAAGCTTTCTTT.

About this clone itself: The same CDR3 can be traced to other DNA sequences in this sample. The genes are TRBV10-3 and TRBJ1-4, with D hard to call. The CDR3 totals 14 residues. Germline V gene lookup returns CDR1 ENHRY and CDR2 SYGVKD. Between the trimmed V and J ends, which lost 3 bases and 5 bases, there was a span of 10 bases. For the CDR3, the DNA is TGTGCCATCAGTGAATCGACGGGAAATGAAAAACTGTTTTTT. This gives the protein CAISESTGNEKLFF.

The chain links TRBV6-5 to TRBJ1-1, with D perhaps matching TRBD1 (6 bases). This CDR3 has 13 residues. Trimming cost V 2 bases and J 10 bases, with 14 bases left between them. The germline V gene has CDR1 MNHEY and CDR2 SVGAGI. CDR3 sequence: CASSYGRGRGAFF. The CDR3 bases are TGTGCCAGCAGTTACGGCAGGGGTAGAGGAGCTTTCTTT.

The chain links TRBV27 to TRBJ2-1; 10 bases align to TRBD2. The germline V gene encodes CDR1 MNHEY and CDR2 SMNVEV (reference sequence). V shed 4 bases, J shed 3 bases, and the junction held 6 bases outside the gene matches. The CDR3 covers 16 residues. The CDR3 coding sequence is TGTGCCAGCAGTTCAAGACTAGCGGGCCACTACAATGAGCAGTTCTTC. This translates into CASSSRLAGHYNEQFF.

In regard to this clone: This same CDR3 is encoded by further DNA sequences in the sample. The V and J genes are TRBV6-4 and TRBJ2-7; TRBD1 is a possible D gene (6 bases). V was shortened by 3 bases and J by 3 bases, with 9 bases between the two germline ends. CDR1 and CDR2 from the germline V gene are MRHNA and SNTAGT. The CDR3 runs 13 residues. CDR3 sequence: CASSEQGGYEQYF. Here the CDR3 DNA reads TGTGCCAGCAGTGAACAGGGCGGCTACGAGCAGTACTTC.

This chain connects TRBV19 to TRBJ2-1; TRBD1 matches 7 bases. This CDR3 spans 14 amino acids. Germline values: CDR1 LNHDA, CDR2 SQIVND (reference sequence). Unmatched junction bases numbered 13, after V lost 5 bases and J lost 12 bases. This chain's CDR3 is CASSPRDRSLGQFF. CDR3 DNA sequence: TGTGCCAGTAGTCCCCGGGACAGATCTCTAGGGCAGTTCTTC.

As concerns this clone: A junction boundary mismatches the germline segment, possibly from a read error. The chain has TRBV7-2 and TRBJ1-2, with 9 positions matching TRBD1. The length of the CDR3 is 17 residues. Per the germline V gene, CDR1 is SGHTA and CDR2 is FQGNSA. The DNA of the CDR3 is TGTGCCAGCACCTTAAGGGGACAGGGCTATTTTTCCTATGGCTACACCTTC. Its protein product is CASTLRGQGYFSYGYTF.